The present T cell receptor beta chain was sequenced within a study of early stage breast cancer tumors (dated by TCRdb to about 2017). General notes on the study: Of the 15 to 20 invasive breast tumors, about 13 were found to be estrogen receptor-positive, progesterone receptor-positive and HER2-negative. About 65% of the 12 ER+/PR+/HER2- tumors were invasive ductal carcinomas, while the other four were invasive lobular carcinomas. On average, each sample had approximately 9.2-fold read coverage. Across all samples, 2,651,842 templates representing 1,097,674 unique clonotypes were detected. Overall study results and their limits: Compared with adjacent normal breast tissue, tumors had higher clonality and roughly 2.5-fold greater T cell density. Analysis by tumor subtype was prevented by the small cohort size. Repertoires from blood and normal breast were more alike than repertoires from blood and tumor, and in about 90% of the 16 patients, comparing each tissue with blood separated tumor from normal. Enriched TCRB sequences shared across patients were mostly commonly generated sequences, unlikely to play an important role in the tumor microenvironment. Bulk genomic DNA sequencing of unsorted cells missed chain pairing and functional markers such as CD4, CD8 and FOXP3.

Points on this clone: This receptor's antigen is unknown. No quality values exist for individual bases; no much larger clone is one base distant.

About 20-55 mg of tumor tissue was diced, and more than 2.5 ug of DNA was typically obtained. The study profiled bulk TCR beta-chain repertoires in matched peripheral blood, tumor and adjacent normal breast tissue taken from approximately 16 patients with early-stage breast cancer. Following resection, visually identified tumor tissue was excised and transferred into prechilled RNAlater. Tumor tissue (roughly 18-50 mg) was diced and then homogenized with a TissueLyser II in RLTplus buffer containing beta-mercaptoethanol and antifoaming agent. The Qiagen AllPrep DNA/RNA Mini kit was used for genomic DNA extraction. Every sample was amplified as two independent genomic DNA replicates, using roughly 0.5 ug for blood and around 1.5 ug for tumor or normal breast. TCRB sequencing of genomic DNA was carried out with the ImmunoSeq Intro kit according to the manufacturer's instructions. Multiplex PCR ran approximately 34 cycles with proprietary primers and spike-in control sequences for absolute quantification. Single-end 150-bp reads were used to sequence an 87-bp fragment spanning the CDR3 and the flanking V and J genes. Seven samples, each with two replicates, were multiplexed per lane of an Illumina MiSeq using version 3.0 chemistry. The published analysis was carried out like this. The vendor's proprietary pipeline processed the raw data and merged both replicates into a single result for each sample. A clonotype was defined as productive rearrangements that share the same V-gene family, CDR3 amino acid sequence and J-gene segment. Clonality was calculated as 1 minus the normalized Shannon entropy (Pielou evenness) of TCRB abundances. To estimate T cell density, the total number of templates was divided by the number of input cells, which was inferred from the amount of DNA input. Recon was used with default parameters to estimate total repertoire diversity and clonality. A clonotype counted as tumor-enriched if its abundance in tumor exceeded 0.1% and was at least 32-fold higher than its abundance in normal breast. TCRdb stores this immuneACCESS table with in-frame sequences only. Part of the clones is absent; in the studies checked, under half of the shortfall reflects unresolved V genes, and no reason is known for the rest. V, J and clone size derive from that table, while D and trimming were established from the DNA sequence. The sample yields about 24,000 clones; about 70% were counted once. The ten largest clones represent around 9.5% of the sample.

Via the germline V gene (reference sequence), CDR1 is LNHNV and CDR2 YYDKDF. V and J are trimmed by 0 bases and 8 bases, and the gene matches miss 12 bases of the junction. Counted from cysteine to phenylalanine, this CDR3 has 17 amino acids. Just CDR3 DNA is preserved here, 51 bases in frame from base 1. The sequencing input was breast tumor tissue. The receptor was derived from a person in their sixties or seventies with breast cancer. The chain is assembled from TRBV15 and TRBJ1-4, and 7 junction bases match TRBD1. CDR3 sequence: CATSRDLTGVDREKLFF. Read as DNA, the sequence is TGTGCCACCAGCAGAGATCTCACAGGGGTTGATAGGGAAAAACTGTTTTTT.